This record looks at one T cell receptor (beta chain) sequence and its context. Germline V CDR1 and CDR2: SNHLY, FYNNEI. The CDR3 contains 12 residues. Trimming took 8 bases from V and 1 from J, leaving 8 bases between them. The sample comes from a study of control samples from healthy donors and cancer patients. Generated by immunoSEQ multiplex PCR, the TCRdb table keeps only in-frame clones and is missing some. The table records roughly 100,000 clones, roughly 80% of them present only once. Material for sequencing was blood. This chain links TRBV2 with TRBJ1-1, with TRBD1 as a possible D gene (6 bases). This TCR came from a woman aged 45-59 years in good health. CDR3 residues: CASWGQNTEAFF. As DNA, the CDR3 is TGTGCCAGCTGGGGACAGAACACTGAAGCTTTCTTT.